This entry concerns a single TCR beta chain. The data belong to a study of cytomegalovirus exposure and HLA in healthy donors. The CDR3 is 14 residues long. V trimming: 4 bases; J trimming: 7 bases; junction bases outside the gene matches: 5. The germline gives CDR1 KGHSH, CDR2 LQKENI. Use of 60 Vbeta and 13 Jbeta primers characterized the PCR. The data were produced by immunoSEQ multiplex PCR, yet TCRdb's version contains in-frame clones alone and is incomplete. This table has about 98,000 clones, about three quarters appearing once. J is TRBJ1-1 and V is TRBV18; 11 positions match TRBD1. The sequence derives from a man aged 60 to 69 in good health and CMV-seropositive. Sequenced sample: PBMCs. CDR3 bases: TGTGCCAGCTCACTGGGGACAGGGGGTGGTGAAGCTTTCTTT. This codes for CASSLGTGGGEAFF.